One and the same sample provided the 21 T cell receptor beta chains below, sequenced in a study of T cells after yellow fever vaccination. Via MiXCR, TCRdb re-called the 5' RACE reads, giving one row per CDR3 protein. The sample has 350,000 to 450,000 distinct CDR3 sequences, 6.2% seen once. The starting material was PBMCs, obtained 5 days after the yellow fever booster vaccination. The source is a man aged 25 to 40 who received the YFV17D yellow fever vaccine.

The chain's CDR3 is CASSLSASDNEQFF. CDR3 in DNA: TGTGCCAGCAGCTTGTCGGCTAGCGACAATGAGCAGTTCTTC. This chain joins TRBV5-4 and TRBJ2-1; TRBD2 is a possible D gene (6 bases). The CDR3 is 14 residues long. In germline, CDR1 is SGHNT, CDR2 YYREEE (reference sequence). The V end lost 1 base, the J end lost 5 bases, and 10 bases lay between the germline ends.

This clonotype occurred many times. The V and J genes are TRBV5-1 and TRBJ2-7; 10 nucleotides align to TRBD2. CDR3 length: 14 residues. Trimming cost V 6 bases and J 3 bases; bases outside gene matches: 6. CDR1 is SGHRS and CDR2 is YFSETQ in the germline V gene. CDR3 residues: CASKDSSGSYEQYF. The CDR3 DNA sequence: TGCGCCAGCAAGGATTCTAGCGGGAGCTACGAGCAGTACTTC.

In its sample, this clonotype was seen a few times. The chain has TRBV4-3 and TRBJ2-3; 9 bases line up with TRBD1. Germline V gives CDR1 LGHNA, CDR2 YSLEER. Trimming at V came to 2 bases and at J to 6 bases, leaving 6 bases not matched to a gene. CDR3 size: 15 residues. The CDR3 loop reads CASSQRDRDLDTQYF. The CDR3 DNA is TGCGCCAGCAGCCAAAGGGACAGGGACTTGGATACGCAGTATTTT.

This clonotype appeared many times. The chain combines TRBV27 with TRBJ2-6; unclear D gene. Germline CDR1 MNHEY, CDR2 SMNVEV (reference sequence). The CDR3 length is 14 residues. Trimming took 5 bases from V and 0 from J, leaving 5 bases between them. CDR3 in DNA: TGTGCCAGCAGTCTCACCTCTGGGGCCAACGTCCTGACTTTC. It is translated as CASSLTSGANVLTF.

The rearrangement links TRBV4-3 to TRBJ1-1; TRBD1 matches 8 bases. The CDR3 contains 15 residues. V lost 3 bases, J lost 4 bases, and 7 bases stayed unmatched. Germline V gives CDR1 LGHNA, CDR2 YSLEER. The CDR3 DNA sequence: TGCGCCAGCAGCCACAGCAGGACAGGGAGCACTGAAGCTTTCTTT. It translates to CASSHSRTGSTEAFF.

This clonotype has just a few counts. This sequence joins TRBV4-3 and TRBJ2-7; TRBD1 might be the D (5 bases). This CDR3 contains 15 residues. Trimming pared 2 bases from V and 5 bases from J, leaving 16 bases between. Germline V gives CDR1 LGHNA, CDR2 YSLEER. The CDR3: CASSQLDSLRHEQYF. Written as DNA, the CDR3 is TGCGCCAGCAGCCAACTAGACAGTTTAAGGCACGAGCAGTACTTC.

This clonotype was observed many times. V and J are TRBV29-1 and TRBJ1-1; TRBD1 matches 7 bases. This CDR3 is built from 13 residues. Looked up from germline, CDR1 is SQVTM and CDR2 is ANQGSEA. J gave up 5 bases and V 3 bases, and 6 bases lay outside the gene matches. The CDR3 sequence: CSVDWTGGTEAFF. CDR3 coding DNA: TGCAGCGTTGATTGGACAGGAGGGACTGAAGCTTTCTTT.

The rearrangement uses TRBV7-6 and TRBJ2-7; TRBD2 matches at 7 bases. After removal of 2 bases from V and 4 bases from J, the junction contained 14 bases not matched to a gene. In germline, CDR1 is SGHVS, CDR2 FNYEAQ. This CDR3 region has 17 residues. The CDR3 DNA reads as TGTGCCAGCAGCTTAACTTCTGCTAGCGGTCTTTTTTACGAGCAGTACTTC. As protein: CASSLTSASGLFYEQYF.

This clonotype was detected ten times or more. V gene TRBV7-2 combines with J gene TRBJ2-3, with D possibly called TRBD1 or TRBD2 (5 bases each). Germline V gene lookup returns CDR1 SGHTA and CDR2 FQGNSA. CDR3 length: 15 amino acids. Trimming pared 10 bases from V and 0 bases from J, leaving 17 bases between. The CDR3 region has the DNA TGTGCCACCCACAAGTCGGGGCTGAGCACAGATACGCAGTATTTT. Translated, it gives CATHKSGLSTDTQYF.

There are a few counts of this clonotype. CDR3 DNA: TGTGCCAGCAGCTTAGCACAGGGGGTAAACACCGGGGAGCTGTTTTTT. It encodes CASSLAQGVNTGELFF. The V call is TRBV7-8, the J call TRBJ2-2; TRBD1 aligns across 8 bases. CDR1 and CDR2 from the germline V gene are SGHVS and FQNEAQ. The V and J ends lost 0 bases and 2 bases, in that order; junction bases with no gene match: 2. The CDR3 consists of 16 residues.

The chain recombines TRBV5-1 with TRBJ2-7; 10 bases are a match to TRBD1. Germline CDR1 is SGHRS and CDR2 is YFSETQ. The junction had 6 bases not matched to a gene; V was cut back by 4 bases and J by 5 bases. CDR3 size: 14 residues. CDR3: CASSPLGTGDEQYF. CDR3 sequence (DNA): TGCGCCAGCAGCCCCTTAGGGACAGGGGACGAGCAGTACTTC. The variable domain in full, with the rest retrieved from reference TRBV5-1 and TRBJ2-7, is KAGVTQTPRYLIKTRGQQVTLSCSPISGHRSVSWYQQTPGQGLQFLFEYFSETQRNKGNFPGRFSGRQFSNSRSEMNVSTLELGDSALYLCASSPLGTGDEQYFGPGTRLTVT.

This rearrangement joins TRBV20-1 to TRBJ2-1, with TRBD2 identical over 16 bases. V trimming: 2 bases; J trimming: 2 bases; junction bases outside the gene matches: 6. Germline CDR1 and CDR2: DFQATT and SNEGSKA (reference sequence). This CDR3 region has 18 residues. The CDR3 here is CSARPGLAGGPAYNEQFF. Written as DNA, the CDR3 is TGCAGTGCTAGACCGGGACTAGCGGGAGGGCCGGCCTACAATGAGCAGTTCTTC.

This clonotype was detected many times. This chain joins TRBV12-3 or TRBV12-4 and TRBJ2-3, with D possibly matching TRBD1 (6 bases). V shed 10 bases and J shed 5 bases, with 22 bases lying between them. The CDR3 totals 15 residues. In nucleotides, the CDR3 is TGTGCCACCAGGGGTACAGGGAAACGCGAAGATACGCAGTATTTT. This sequence encodes CATRGTGKREDTQYF.

This clonotype showed up just a few times. The chain links TRBV14 to TRBJ2-7; weak D call: TRBD2 (5 bases). Germline V lookup: CDR1 SGHDN, CDR2 FVKESK. Trimming stripped 4 bases from V and 6 bases from J, with 7 bases between. The CDR3 length is 11 residues. The CDR3 is CASSPEVEQYF. The DNA of the CDR3 is TGTGCCAGCAGCCCGGAGGTCGAGCAGTACTTC.

This clonotype turned up a few times. The chain is built from TRBV4-1 and TRBJ1-5; TRBD1 might be the D (5 bases). The CDR3 sequence is 20 residues long. Trimming took off 4 bases at V and 0 bases at J, with 25 bases between the two ends. Germline V gene lookup returns CDR1 MGHRA and CDR2 YSYEKL. In nucleotides, the CDR3 is TGCGCCAGCAGCCCTCCACCCCGGGGGGTAGATTTTTTTAGCAATCAGCCCCAGCATTTT. This sequence encodes CASSPPPRGVDFFSNQPQHF.

In its sample, this clonotype was seen a few times. The rearrangement uses TRBV7-2 and TRBJ1-2; the D gene is possibly TRBD1 (5 bases). The CDR3 contains 15 residues. Germline-derived CDR1 and CDR2 are SGHTA and FQGNSA. Deletions cut 5 bases from V and 5 bases from J, with 18 bases between. The CDR3 sequence is CASSAPGTHGYGYTF. The CDR3 coding sequence is TGTGCCAGCAGCGCACCCGGGACTCACGGATATGGCTACACCTTC.

This clonotype was recorded a few times. V usage is TRBV20-1 and J usage is TRBJ2-1, with TRBD2 matching over 10 bases. V dropped 5 bases and J dropped 3; count of bases not matched to a gene: 4. Germline assignment: CDR1 DFQATT and CDR2 SNEGSKA (reference sequence). The CDR3 runs 14 residues. The CDR3 sequence: CSAGSGRNYNEQFF. CDR3 DNA: TGCAGTGCTGGTAGCGGGAGGAACTACAATGAGCAGTTCTTC.

Only a few counts were recorded for this clonotype. V is TRBV5-1 and J is TRBJ1-5; D call uncertain. Trimming took 0 bases from V and 6 from J, leaving 10 bases between them. CDR1 SGHRS and CDR2 YFSETQ come from the germline V gene. The CDR3 totals 14 residues. The CDR3 here is CASSLVEGSQPQHF. The CDR3 nucleotides are TGCGCCAGCAGCTTGGTAGAGGGCAGTCAGCCCCAGCATTTT.

To note about this clonotype: At one of its ends the junction is not consistent with the germline gene, which may arise from a read error. The chain joins TRBV20-1 to TRBJ2-7; the match to TRBD1 covers 9 bases. The CDR3 totals 17 residues. The V gene's germline CDR1 is DFQATT and CDR2 SNEGSKA (reference sequence). The CDR3: CCARGSDRGFNTYEQYF. For the CDR3, the DNA is TGCTGTGCTAGAGGGAGTGACAGGGGGTTTAATACCTACGAGCAGTACTTC.

This clonotype was seen more than once but under ten times. CDR3 DNA: TGCAGCGTTGTATCAGTCCAAGAGACCCAGTACTTC. Translated, it gives CSVVSVQETQYF. The chain employs TRBV29-1 and TRBJ2-5; D is undetermined. Germline V gene sequence: CDR1 SQVTM, CDR2 ANQGSEA. The CDR3 runs 12 residues. Trimming took 4 bases from V and 1 from J, leaving 7 bases between them.

At least ten counts were recorded for this clonotype. The chain joins TRBV27 to TRBJ2-1; 14 bases match TRBD2. With V trimmed by 8 bases and J by 7 bases, 7 bases remained unmatched. In germline, CDR1 is MNHEY, CDR2 SMNVEV (reference sequence). The CDR3 length is 15 residues. The CDR3 here is CASAAGTSGRNEQFF. The CDR3 region has the DNA TGTGCCAGCGCCGCGGGGACTAGCGGGAGAAATGAGCAGTTCTTC.